The following is a T cell receptor beta chain sequence with its context. Its cognate antigen is unknown. Germline V gene data show CDR1 as SGDLS and CDR2 as YYNGEE. The V segment lost 5 bases and the J segment 0 bases; nucleotides outside the gene matches: 2. This CDR3 region has 14 residues. A 1 in 200,000 to 1 in 1 million T cell depth was the sequencing target. Clones were read by immunoSEQ multiplex PCR, and TCRdb kept only the in-frame ones, dropping some. The sample lists approximately 150,000 clones, under 85% occurring once. The source of the sample is a study of cytotoxic CD8 clonotypes in ibrutinib-treated CLL. Study results and limitations: Shared public clonotypes were rare, and on treatment they either got smaller or stayed the same.

The material sequenced was PBMCs, taken after 24 months of ibrutinib treatment. The V and J genes are TRBV9 and TRBJ2-5; 9 bases line up with TRBD1. This TCR derives from a human donor with chronic lymphocytic leukemia. In DNA, the CDR3 is TGTGCCAGCAGTGGGACAGGGAACCAAGAGACCCAGTACTTC. Encoded protein: CASSGTGNQETQYF.